Detailed here is one T cell receptor beta chain. What antigen it recognizes has not been identified. Per-base qualities were not stored, and no clone one base away is much larger. Starting from approximately 500 ng total RNA, TCRbeta-specific cDNA was produced by reverse transcription with a constant-region primer and ProtoScript II reverse transcriptase. Construction of the TCRbeta libraries relied on three nested rounds of multiplex PCR, following a slightly modified ARM-PCR procedure. Multiplex TRBV1-TRBV30 forward primers and a Cbeta reverse primer were used in the first two PCR rounds, each of which was run for roughly 10 cycles. Sample barcodes and Illumina adapters were added in a final 25-cycle PCR with Deep VentR polymerase. Amplicons of 200-500 bp were gel-purified with a QIAquick gel extraction kit before sequencing. TCRbeta amplicons were sequenced on an Illumina HiSeq 2500 with 250-bp paired-end reads. As for the original processing: To recover full CDR3 sequences, reads were quality-trimmed using Trimmomatic v0.33 and paired reads were then merged using FLASH v1.2.11. MiGEC v1.2.1b assigned V, D and J germline segments to the rearranged TCRbeta sequences. Clonotype statistics, along with Shannon-Wiener diversity indices, were calculated using VDJtools v1.0.0. To reduce sampling bias, subsequent analyses other than the diversity analysis used only the 250 most abundant clonotypes in each sample. In-frame beta chains were kept once TCRdb had trimmed the public reads at Q25 with fastp and called clones with MiXCR. Every distinct CDR3 protein forms one entry, paired with its most common genes and DNA. It is TCRdb's table, rather than the study itself, that gives the V and J calls and clone size. Here the sample has about 100,000 distinct CDR3 sequences; more than 65% occur a single time. 9.5% to 15% of the sample is taken by the ten largest.

Without any cell sorting, total RNA and DNA were co-extracted from approximately 20-30 mg of bulk tissue using the AllPrep DNA/RNA mini kit. Between November 2015 and March 2016, a handful of patients in China with histopathologically diagnosed primary liver carcinoma had surgical resection. Chronic HBV infection was present in the patients, and the patients were treatment-naive at sampling. Each tumor was sampled at five spatially separated regions: the superior, inferior, left-lateral and right-lateral poles and the tumor centre. Histological examination found more than 80% viable tumor cells in every tumor sample. Fresh tumor and adjacent tissue pieces were bisected, with one half stored in RNAlater at -80 degrees C and the other half sent for histology. This specimen belongs to a study of tumor-infiltrating lymphocytes in primary liver carcinoma (dated by TCRdb to the late 2010s). Describing the broader study: The five patients, three men and two women aged 30 to 69 years, had hepatocellular carcinoma (four) or combined HCC and intrahepatic cholangiocarcinoma (one). Reproducibility between technical replicate repertoires was high, with correlation coefficients above 0.95 and mean shared-clone rates about 0.9. TCRbeta repertoire sequencing, expression microarrays and whole-exome sequencing were combined in the study across five regions of each liver tumor, with adjacent normal tissue and blood also included. TCRbeta repertoire sequencing covered 35 or so specimens from 5 patients: some 25 tumor regions, 5 adjacent noncancerous liver tissues and 5 peripheral blood samples. Each sample produced about 3.65 to 8 million productive TCRbeta reads, and read depth showed no significant difference between tissue types. The five patients had tumors staged T1-T3 N0M0, with maximum diameters ranging from roughly 4.2 to 10 cm. To link TCRbeta repertoire diversity to the local molecular phenotype, the approximately 26 tumor region samples were profiled with Agilent mRNA microarrays.

The paper's findings and limits, for the study overall: Only roughly 7-25% of top clones appeared in all five regions of a tumor, which suggests that tumor-infiltrating T cells are spatially heterogeneous. Because sequencing covered only the TCR beta chain and unpaired alpha chains were not captured, true repertoire diversity is likely underestimated. Repertoire overlap was found to be higher between tumor regions (mean roughly 36%) than between tumor-adjacent (17%) or tumor-blood (around 15%) pairs, consistent with antigen-driven expansion. Only a few patients were included in the study, and the authors note that the findings should be validated in a larger study. The top 250 clones made up a significantly larger repertoire fraction in tumors than in blood (p = 0.039). Comparison of CD4+ and CD8+ T cell repertoires was precluded by the use of bulk unsorted samples.

Trimming costs V 3 bases and J 7 bases, and their ends lie 6 bases apart. CDR3 length: 11 amino acids, cysteine to phenylalanine. Just CDR3 DNA is preserved here, 33 bases in frame from base 1. Looking up the germline V gene yields CDR1 SGHRS and CDR2 YFSETQ. This receptor was obtained from a woman aged 60-75 years with primary liver carcinoma and hepatitis B virus infection. Sequencing input: liver tumor tissue from sampling region 2. The cell subset or site label of this sample denotes: tumor region T2, inferior pole. This chain joins TRBV5-1 to TRBJ2-3, with the D gene call left open. In nucleotides, the sequence is TGCGCCAGCAGCTATACATATACGCAGTATTTT. Translated, it gives CASSYTYTQYF.